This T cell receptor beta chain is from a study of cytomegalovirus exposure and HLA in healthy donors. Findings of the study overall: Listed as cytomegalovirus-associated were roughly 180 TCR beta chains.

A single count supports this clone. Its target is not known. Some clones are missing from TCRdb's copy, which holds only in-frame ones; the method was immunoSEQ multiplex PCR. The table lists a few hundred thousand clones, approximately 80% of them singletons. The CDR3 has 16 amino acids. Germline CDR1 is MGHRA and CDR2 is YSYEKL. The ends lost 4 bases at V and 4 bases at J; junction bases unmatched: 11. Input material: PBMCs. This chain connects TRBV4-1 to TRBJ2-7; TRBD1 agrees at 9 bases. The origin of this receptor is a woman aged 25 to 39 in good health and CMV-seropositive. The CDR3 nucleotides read TGCGCCAGCAGCCTATTGACCGGGACAGGGAAGTACGAGCAGTACTTC. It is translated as CASSLLTGTGKYEQYF.